This TCR beta chain was observed in a study of radiation and T cells in renal cell carcinoma. About the research overall: Nephrectomy followed 15 Gy stereotactic body radiation by 4 weeks.

Study results and caveats: In blood, top tumor clones expanded by 2 weeks, shrinking by 4.

This clone showed up just a few times. Its antigen is currently unknown. TCRdb's table, derived via immunoSEQ multiplex PCR, lists solely in-frame clones and lacks some. The table records about 130,000 clones, 88% of them present only once. The CDR3 has 16 residues. Germline V lookup: CDR1 SGHDN, CDR2 FVKESK. The V gene lost 1 base and the J gene lost 3 bases, with 15 bases spanning the gap. Time point indicated: blood 2 weeks post-SBRT. Treatment meaning: 15 Gy SBRT to primary tumor, nephrectomy 4 weeks later. After SBRT, blood was collected at 2 and 4 weeks, plus baseline. This renal cell carcinoma was of the clear cell type.

The sequences come from blood, collected from a patient whose treatment included radiotherapy and nephrectomy. The origin of this receptor is a woman aged 70 to 79 with renal cell carcinoma. The rearrangement joins TRBV14 to TRBJ1-2, with D possibly TRBD1 on 5 matching bases. DNA of the CDR3: TGTGCCAGCAGCCAAGCAAGGGGAGGAGGCTACTATGGCTACACCTTC. Protein product: CASSQARGGGYYGYTF. Combining the CDR3 with reference TRBV14 and TRBJ1-2 gives the whole variable domain EAGVTQFPSHSVIEKGQTVTLRCDPISGHDNLYWYRRVMGKEIKFLLHFVKESKQDESGMPNNRFLAERTGGTYSTLKVQPAELEDSGVYFCASSQARGGGYYGYTFGSGTRLTVV.